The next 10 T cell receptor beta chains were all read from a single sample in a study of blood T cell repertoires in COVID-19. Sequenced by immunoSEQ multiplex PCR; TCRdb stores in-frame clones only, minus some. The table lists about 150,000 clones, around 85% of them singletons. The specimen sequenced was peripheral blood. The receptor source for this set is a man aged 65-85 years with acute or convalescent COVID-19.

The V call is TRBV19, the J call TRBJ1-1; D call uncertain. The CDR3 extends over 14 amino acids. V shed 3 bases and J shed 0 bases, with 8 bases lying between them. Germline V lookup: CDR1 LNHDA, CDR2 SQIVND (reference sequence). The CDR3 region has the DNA TGTGCCAGTAGTATTCGGGGTTTGAACACTGAAGCTTTCTTT. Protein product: CASSIRGLNTEAFF. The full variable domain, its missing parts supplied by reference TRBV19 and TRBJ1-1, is DGGITQSPKYLFRKEGQNVTLSCEQNLNHDAMYWYRQDPGQGLRLIYYSQIVNDFQKGDIAEGYSVSREKKESFPLTVTSAQKNPTAFYLCASSIRGLNTEAFFGQGTRLTVV.

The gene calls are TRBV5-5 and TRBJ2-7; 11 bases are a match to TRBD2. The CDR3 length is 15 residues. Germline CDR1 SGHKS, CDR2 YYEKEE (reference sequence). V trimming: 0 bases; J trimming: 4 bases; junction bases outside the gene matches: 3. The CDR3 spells CASSLGLAGTYEQYF. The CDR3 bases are TGTGCCAGCAGCTTGGGACTAGCGGGAACGTACGAGCAGTACTTC.

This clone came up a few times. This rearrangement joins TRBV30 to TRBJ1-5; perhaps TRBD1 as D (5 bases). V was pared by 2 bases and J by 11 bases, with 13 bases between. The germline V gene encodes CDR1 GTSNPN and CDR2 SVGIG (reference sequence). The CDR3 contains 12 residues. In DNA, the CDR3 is TGTGCCTGGAGTTCGACGGACAAGTCCCAGCATTTT. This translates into CAWSSTDKSQHF.

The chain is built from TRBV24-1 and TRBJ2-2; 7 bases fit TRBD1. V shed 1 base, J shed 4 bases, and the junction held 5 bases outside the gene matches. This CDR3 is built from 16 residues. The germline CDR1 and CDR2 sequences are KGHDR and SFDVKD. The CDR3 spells CATSDFQTGITGELFF. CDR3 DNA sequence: TGTGCCACCAGTGATTTCCAGACAGGGATCACCGGGGAGCTGTTTTTT.

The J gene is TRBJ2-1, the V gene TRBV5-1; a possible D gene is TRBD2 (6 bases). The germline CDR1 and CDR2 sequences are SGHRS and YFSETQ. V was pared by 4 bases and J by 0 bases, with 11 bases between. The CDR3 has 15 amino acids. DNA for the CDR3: TGCGCCAGCAGCCTGAGCGGGCGCTCCTACAATGAGCAGTTCTTC. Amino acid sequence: CASSLSGRSYNEQFF.

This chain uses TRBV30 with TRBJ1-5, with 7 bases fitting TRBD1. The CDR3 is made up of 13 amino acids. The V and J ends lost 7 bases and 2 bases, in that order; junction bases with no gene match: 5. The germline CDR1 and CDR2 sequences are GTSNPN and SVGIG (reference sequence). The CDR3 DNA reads TGTGCCTATACTACAGGGGGCAATCAGCCCCAGCATTTT. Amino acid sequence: CAYTTGGNQPQHF.

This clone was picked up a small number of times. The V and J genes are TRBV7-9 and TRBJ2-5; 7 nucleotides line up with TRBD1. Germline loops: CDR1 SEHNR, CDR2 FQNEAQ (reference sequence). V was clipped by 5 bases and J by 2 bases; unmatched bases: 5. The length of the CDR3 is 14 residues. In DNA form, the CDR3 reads TGTGCCAGCAGCCACGACAGGGTACAAGAGACCCAGTACTTC. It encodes CASSHDRVQETQYF.

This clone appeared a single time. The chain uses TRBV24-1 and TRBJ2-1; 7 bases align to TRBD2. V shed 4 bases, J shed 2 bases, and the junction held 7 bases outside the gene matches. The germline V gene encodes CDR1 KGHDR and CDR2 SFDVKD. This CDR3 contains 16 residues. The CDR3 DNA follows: TGTGCCACCAGTGAAACCTCGGGAGGAGCCTACAATGAGCAGTTCTTC. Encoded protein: CATSETSGGAYNEQFF.

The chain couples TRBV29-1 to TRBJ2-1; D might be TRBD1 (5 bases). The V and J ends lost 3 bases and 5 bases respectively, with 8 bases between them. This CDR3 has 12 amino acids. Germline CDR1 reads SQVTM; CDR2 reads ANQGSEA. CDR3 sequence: CSVEGLHNEQFF. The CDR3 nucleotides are TGCAGCGTTGAGGGGCTCCACAATGAGCAGTTCTTC.

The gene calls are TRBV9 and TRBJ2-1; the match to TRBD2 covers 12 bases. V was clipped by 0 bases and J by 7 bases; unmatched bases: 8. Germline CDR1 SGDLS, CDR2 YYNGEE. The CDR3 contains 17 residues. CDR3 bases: TGTGCCAGCAGCGTAGACCTAGCGGGAGGGCCATGGAATGAGCAGTTCTTC. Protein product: CASSVDLAGGPWNEQFF.